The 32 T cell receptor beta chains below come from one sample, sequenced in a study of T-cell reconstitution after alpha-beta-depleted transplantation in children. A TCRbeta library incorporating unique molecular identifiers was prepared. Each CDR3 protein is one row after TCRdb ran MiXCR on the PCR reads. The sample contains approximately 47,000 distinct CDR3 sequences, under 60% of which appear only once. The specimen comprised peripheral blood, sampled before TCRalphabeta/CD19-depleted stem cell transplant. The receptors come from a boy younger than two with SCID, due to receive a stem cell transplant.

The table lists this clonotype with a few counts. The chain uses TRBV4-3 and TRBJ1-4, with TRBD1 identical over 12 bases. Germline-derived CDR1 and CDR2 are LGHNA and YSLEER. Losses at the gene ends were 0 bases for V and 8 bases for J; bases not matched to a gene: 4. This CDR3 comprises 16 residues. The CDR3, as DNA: TGCGCCAGCAGCCAAGAAATCGGGACAGGGGGCGAAAAACTGTTTTTT. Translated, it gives CASSQEIGTGGEKLFF.

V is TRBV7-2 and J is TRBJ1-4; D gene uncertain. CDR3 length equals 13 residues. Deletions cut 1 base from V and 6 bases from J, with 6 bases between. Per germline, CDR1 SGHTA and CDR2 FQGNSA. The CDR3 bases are TGTGCCAGCAGCTTAGTGGGGTATGAAAAACTGTTTTTT. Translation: CASSLVGYEKLFF.

CDR3 residues: CASSHSRGHWDTEAFF. For the CDR3, the DNA is TGTGCCAGCTCCCACTCCAGGGGGCATTGGGACACTGAAGCTTTCTTT. This chain uses TRBV18 with TRBJ1-1, with 8 bases that match TRBD1. Trimming took 6 bases from V and 3 from J; bases not matched to a gene: 12. CDR3 length: 16 amino acids. Germline CDR1 is KGHSH and CDR2 is LQKENI.

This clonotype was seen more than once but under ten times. The CDR3 sequence: CASSFSTAGAGDTQYF. The DNA of the CDR3 is TGTGCCAGCAGCTTTTCGACGGCGGGGGCTGGGGATACGCAGTATTTT. The chain carries TRBV5-4 and TRBJ2-3, with a possible D match to TRBD2 (7 bases). The CDR3 contains 16 residues. Germline assignment: CDR1 SGHNT and CDR2 YYREEE (reference sequence). V dropped 2 bases and J dropped 6 bases, with 19 bases sitting between them.

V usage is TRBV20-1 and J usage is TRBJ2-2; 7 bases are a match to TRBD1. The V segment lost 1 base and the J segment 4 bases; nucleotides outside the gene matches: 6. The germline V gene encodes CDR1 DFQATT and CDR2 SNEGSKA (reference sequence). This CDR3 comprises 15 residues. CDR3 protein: CSARVWRQGTGELFF. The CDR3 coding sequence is TGCAGTGCTAGAGTTTGGAGACAGGGCACCGGGGAGCTGTTTTTT.

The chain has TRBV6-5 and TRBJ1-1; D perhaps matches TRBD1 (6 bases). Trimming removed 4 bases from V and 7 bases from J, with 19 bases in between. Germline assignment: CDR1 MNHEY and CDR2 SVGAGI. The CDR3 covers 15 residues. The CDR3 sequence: CASSSLVPGAGEAFF. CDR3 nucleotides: TGTGCCAGCAGTTCACTCGTCCCGGGGGCGGGTGAAGCTTTCTTT.

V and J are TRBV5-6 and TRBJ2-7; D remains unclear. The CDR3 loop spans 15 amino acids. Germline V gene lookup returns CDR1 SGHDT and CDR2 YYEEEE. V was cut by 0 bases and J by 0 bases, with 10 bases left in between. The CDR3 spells CASSLGQKSSYEQYF. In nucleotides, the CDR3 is TGTGCCAGCAGCTTGGGGCAGAAGAGCTCCTACGAGCAGTACTTC.

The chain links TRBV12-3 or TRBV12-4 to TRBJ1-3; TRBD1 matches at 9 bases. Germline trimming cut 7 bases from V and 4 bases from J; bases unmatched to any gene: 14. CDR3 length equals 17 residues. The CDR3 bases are TGTGCCAGCATCGTCCCGGGACAGGGAGTGACCGGAAACACCATATATTTT. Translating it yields CASIVPGQGVTGNTIYF.

CDR3 region: CASRNSPYLAGGRIRNIQYF. DNA for the CDR3: TGTGCCAGCAGGAATAGCCCGTACCTAGCGGGGGGGCGGATTCGAAACATTCAGTACTTC. This chain links TRBV28 with TRBJ2-4, with 12 bases that match TRBD2. From germline, CDR1 is MDHEN and CDR2 SYDVKM. This CDR3 contains 20 residues. After removal of 6 bases from V and 6 bases from J, the junction contained 21 bases not matched to a gene.

This CDR3 reads CATLAGTGRNAGYTF. In DNA, the CDR3 is TGTGCCACACTGGCTGGGACCGGGCGCAACGCCGGCTACACCTTC. V usage is TRBV7-9 and J usage is TRBJ1-2, with D maybe TRBD1 (5 bases). CDR3 size: 15 residues. Germline loops: CDR1 SEHNR, CDR2 FQNEAQ (reference sequence). Trimming cost V 10 bases and J 8 bases, with 26 bases left between them.

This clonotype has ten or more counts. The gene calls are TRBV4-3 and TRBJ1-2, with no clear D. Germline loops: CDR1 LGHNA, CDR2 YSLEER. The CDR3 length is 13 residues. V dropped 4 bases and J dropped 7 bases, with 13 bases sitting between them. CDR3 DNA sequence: TGCGCCAGCAGCCGGCAGGATGCACGTGGCTACACCTTC. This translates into CASSRQDARGYTF.

CDR3 residues: CASSLGQPFDYTF. CDR3 coding DNA: TGTGCCAGCAGCTTAGGGCAACCGTTTGACTACACCTTC. The genes are TRBV7-2 and TRBJ1-2; D is unresolved. V was shortened by 1 base and J by 10 bases, with 13 bases between the two germline ends. Germline V gives CDR1 SGHTA, CDR2 FQGNSA. The CDR3 covers 13 residues.

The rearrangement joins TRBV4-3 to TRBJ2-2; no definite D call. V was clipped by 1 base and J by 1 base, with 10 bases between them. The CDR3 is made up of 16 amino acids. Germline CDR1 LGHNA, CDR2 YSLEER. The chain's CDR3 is CASSQVLSRNTGELFF. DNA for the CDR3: TGCGCCAGCAGCCAAGTCCTTAGCCGGAACACCGGGGAGCTGTTTTTT.

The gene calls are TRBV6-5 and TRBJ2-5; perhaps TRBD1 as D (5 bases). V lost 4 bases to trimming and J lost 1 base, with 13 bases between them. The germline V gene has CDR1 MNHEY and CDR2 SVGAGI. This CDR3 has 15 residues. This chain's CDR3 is CASSSMTDPQETQYF. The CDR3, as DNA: TGTGCCAGCAGTTCCATGACAGACCCCCAAGAGACCCAGTACTTC.

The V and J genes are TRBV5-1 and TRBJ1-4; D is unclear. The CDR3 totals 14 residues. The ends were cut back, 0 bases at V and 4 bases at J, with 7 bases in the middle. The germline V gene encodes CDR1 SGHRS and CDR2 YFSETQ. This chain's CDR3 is CASSLEWINEKLFF. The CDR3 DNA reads TGCGCCAGCAGCTTGGAGTGGATTAATGAAAAACTGTTTTTT.

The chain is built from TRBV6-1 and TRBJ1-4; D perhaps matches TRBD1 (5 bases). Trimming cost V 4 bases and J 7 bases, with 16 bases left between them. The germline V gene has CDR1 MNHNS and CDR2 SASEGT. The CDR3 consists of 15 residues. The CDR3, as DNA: TGTGCCAGCAGTGCCGGGCAGGGCGGGAGTGAAAAACTGTTTTTT. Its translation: CASSAGQGGSEKLFF.

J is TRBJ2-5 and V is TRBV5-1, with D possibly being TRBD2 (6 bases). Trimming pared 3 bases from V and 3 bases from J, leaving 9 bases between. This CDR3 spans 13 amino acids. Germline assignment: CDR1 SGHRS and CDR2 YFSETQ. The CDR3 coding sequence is TGCGCCAGCAGCTCCATAGCGGAAGAGACCCAGTACTTC. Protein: CASSSIAEETQYF.

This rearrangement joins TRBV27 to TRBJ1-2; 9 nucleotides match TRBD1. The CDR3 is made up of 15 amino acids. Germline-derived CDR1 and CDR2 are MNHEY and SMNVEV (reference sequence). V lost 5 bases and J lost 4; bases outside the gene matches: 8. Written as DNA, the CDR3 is TGTGCCAGCAGTCCAAGGACAGGGGTGGGCTATGGCTACACCTTC. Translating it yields CASSPRTGVGYGYTF.

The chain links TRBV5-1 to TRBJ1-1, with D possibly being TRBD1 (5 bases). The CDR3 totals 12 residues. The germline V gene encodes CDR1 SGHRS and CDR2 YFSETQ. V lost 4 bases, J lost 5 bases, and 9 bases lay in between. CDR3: CASSTGGTEAFF. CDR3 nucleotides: TGCGCCAGCAGCACGGGGGGGACTGAAGCTTTCTTT.

CDR3: CASSPGSIGTEAFF. The CDR3 DNA follows: TGTGCCAGCTCACCTGGGAGTATTGGGACTGAAGCTTTCTTT. This sequence joins TRBV18 and TRBJ1-1; D ambiguous. Deletions cut 3 bases from V and 5 bases from J, with 13 bases between. CDR1 KGHSH and CDR2 LQKENI come from the germline V gene. This CDR3 region has 14 residues.

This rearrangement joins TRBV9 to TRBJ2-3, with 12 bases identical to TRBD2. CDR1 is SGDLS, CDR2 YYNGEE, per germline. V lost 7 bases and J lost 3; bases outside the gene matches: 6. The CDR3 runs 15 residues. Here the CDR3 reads CASLRLAGVTDTQYF. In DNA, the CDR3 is TGTGCCAGCTTACGACTAGCGGGGGTGACAGATACGCAGTATTTT.

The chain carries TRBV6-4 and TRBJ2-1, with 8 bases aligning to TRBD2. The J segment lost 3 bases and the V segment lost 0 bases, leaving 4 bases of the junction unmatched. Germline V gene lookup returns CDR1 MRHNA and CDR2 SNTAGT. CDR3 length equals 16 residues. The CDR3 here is CASSDSTGGDYNEQFF. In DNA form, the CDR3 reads TGTGCCAGCAGTGACTCGACCGGGGGGGACTACAATGAGCAGTTCTTC.

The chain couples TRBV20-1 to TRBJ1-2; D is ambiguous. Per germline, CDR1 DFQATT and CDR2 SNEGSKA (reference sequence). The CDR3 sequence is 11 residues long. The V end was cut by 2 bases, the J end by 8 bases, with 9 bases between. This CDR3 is CSARWGVGYTF. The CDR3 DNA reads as TGCAGTGCTAGATGGGGAGTCGGCTACACCTTC.

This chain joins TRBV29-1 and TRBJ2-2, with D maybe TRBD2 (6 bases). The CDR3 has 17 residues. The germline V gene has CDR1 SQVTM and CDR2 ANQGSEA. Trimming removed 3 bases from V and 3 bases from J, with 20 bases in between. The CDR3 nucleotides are TGCAGCGTTGATTTTGGGAGCGGGCAGGGCGACACCGGGGAGCTGTTTTTT. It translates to CSVDFGSGQGDTGELFF.

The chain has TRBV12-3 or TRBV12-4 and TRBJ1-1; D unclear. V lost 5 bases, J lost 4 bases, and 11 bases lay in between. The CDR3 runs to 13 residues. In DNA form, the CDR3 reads TGTGCCAGCAGTCCCCAGAGGACCACTGAAGCTTTCTTT. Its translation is CASSPQRTTEAFF.

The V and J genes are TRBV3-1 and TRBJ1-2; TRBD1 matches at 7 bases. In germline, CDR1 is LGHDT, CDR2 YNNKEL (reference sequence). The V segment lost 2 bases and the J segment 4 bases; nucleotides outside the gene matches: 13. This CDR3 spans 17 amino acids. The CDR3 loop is CASSQTRGQSIVYGYTF. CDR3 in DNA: TGTGCCAGCAGCCAAACCCGGGGACAGTCCATAGTCTATGGCTACACCTTC.

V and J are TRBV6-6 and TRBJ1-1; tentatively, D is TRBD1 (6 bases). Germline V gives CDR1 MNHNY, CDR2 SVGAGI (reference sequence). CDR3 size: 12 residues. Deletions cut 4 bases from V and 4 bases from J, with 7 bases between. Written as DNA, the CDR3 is TGTGCCAGCAGTTTACAGGGCACTGAAGCTTTCTTT. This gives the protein CASSLQGTEAFF.

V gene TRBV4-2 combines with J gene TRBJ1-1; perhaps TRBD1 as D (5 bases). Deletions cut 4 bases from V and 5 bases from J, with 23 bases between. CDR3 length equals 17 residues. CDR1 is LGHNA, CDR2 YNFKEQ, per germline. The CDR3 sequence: CASSPEAGTFGGTEAFF. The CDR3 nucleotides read TGTGCCAGCAGCCCCGAGGCAGGGACCTTTGGGGGTACTGAAGCTTTCTTT.

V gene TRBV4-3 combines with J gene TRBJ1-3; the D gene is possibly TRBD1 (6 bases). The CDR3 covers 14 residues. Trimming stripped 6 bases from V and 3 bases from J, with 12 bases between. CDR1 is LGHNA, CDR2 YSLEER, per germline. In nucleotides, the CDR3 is TGCGCCAGCAGTCAAAAAGGGGGTGGAAACACCATATATTTT. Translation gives CASSQKGGGNTIYF.

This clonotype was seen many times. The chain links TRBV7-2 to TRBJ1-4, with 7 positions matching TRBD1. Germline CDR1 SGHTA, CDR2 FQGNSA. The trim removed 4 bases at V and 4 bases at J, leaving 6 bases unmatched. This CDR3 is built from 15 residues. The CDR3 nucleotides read TGTGCCAGCAGCTCTAGGGGGCCGGTTAATGAAAAACTGTTTTTT. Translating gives CASSSRGPVNEKLFF. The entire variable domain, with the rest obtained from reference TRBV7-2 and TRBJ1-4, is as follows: GAGVSQSPSNKVTEKGKDVELRCDPISGHTALYWYRQSLGQGLEFLIYFQGNSAPDKSGLPSDRFSAERTGGSVSTLTIQRTQQEDSAVYLCASSSRGPVNEKLFFGSGTQLSVL.

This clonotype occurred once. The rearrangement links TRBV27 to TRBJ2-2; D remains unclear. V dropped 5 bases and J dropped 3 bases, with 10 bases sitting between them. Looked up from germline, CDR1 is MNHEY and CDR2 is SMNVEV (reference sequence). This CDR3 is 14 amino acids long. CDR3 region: CASSLLGYTGELFF. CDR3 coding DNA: TGTGCCAGCAGTCTCCTCGGGTACACCGGGGAGCTGTTTTTT.

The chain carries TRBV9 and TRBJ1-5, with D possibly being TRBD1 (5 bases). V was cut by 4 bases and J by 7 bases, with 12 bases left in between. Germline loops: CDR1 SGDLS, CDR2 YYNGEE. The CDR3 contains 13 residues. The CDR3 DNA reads TGTGCCAGCAGCCCTGACAGTCGGCAGCCCCAGCATTTT. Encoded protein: CASSPDSRQPQHF.